The 23 T cell receptor beta chains in this list originate from one sample, sequenced in a study of blood T cell repertoires in COVID-19. Data came from immunoSEQ multiplex PCR; TCRdb stores just in-frame clones and leaves some out. The table lists 220,000 or so clones, almost 90% of them singletons. The sequencing input was PBMCs or T cells enriched from blood (not recorded which). All receptors derive from a woman in her forties or fifties with acute COVID-19.

This clone has a handful of counts. The germline gene is not matched at one end of the junction; a read error may be the cause. This chain connects TRBV7-9 to TRBJ2-7; 11 bases fit TRBD1. The CDR3 consists of 15 residues. CDR1 is SEHNR and CDR2 is FQNEAQ in the germline V gene (reference sequence). CDR3 sequence (DNA): TGTGCCAGCAGCGTAGCCGGGACAGGGGGCTACGAGCAGTACTTC. It translates to CASSVAGTGGYEQYF. Looking up the rest from reference TRBV7-9 and TRBJ2-7 gives the full variable domain: DTGVSQNPRHKITKRGQNVTFRCDPISEHNRLYWYRQTLGQGPEFLTYFQNEAQLEKSRLLSDRFSAERPKGSFSTLEIQRTEQGDSAMYLCASSVAGTGGYEQYFGPGTRLTVT.

This clone was counted only a few times. The V call is TRBV5-1, the J call TRBJ2-1; 8 bases are shared with TRBD2. The germline V gene has CDR1 SGHRS and CDR2 YFSETQ. The CDR3 covers 15 residues. Unmatched junction bases numbered 8, after V lost 3 bases and J lost 6 bases. CDR3 nucleotide sequence: TGCGCCAGCAGCTCCGCCGGGACTAGTTCCAATGAGCAGTTCTTC. This gives the protein CASSSAGTSSNEQFF.

The V gene is TRBV11-2, the J gene TRBJ2-2; TRBD2 is a possible D gene (5 bases). Germline V gene data show CDR1 as SGHAT and CDR2 as FQNNGV. CDR3 length: 15 residues. With 1 base removed from V and 4 bases from J, the gap between germline ends came to 10 bases. CDR3 amino acids: CASSLGSSPTGELFF. The CDR3, as DNA: TGTGCCAGCAGCTTAGGGTCTAGCCCCACCGGGGAGCTGTTTTTT.

Remarks on this clone: This sample includes further DNA sequences coding for the same CDR3. The rearrangement links TRBV27 to TRBJ2-1, with TRBD2 matching 9 bases. The CDR3 is made up of 14 amino acids. The J segment lost 6 bases and the V segment lost 3 bases, leaving 3 bases of the junction unmatched. The germline V gene encodes CDR1 MNHEY and CDR2 SMNVEV (reference sequence). CDR3 protein: CASSLGREGNEQFF. Here the CDR3 DNA reads TGTGCCAGCAGTTTGGGGCGGGAGGGCAATGAGCAGTTCTTC.

The rearrangement joins TRBV7-2 to TRBJ2-2, with 8 bases matching TRBD1. With 5 bases clipped from V and 5 bases from J, the junction kept 13 bases outside the gene matches. Germline CDR1 is SGHTA and CDR2 is FQGNSA. CDR3 length: 17 residues. The CDR3 loop reads CASSQDSDRAMTGELFF. The CDR3 DNA reads TGTGCCAGCAGCCAAGATTCGGACAGGGCGATGACCGGGGAGCTGTTTTTT.

This clone was observed a single time. This chain uses TRBV27 with TRBJ2-7, with TRBD1 matching over 8 bases. The junction had 15 bases not matched to a gene; V was cut back by 9 bases and J by 5 bases. Germline values: CDR1 MNHEY, CDR2 SMNVEV (reference sequence). This CDR3 is 15 amino acids long. DNA of the CDR3: TGTGCCAGTCGGAACAGGGGGAACCTCCCTGACGAGCAGTACTTC. It codes for CASRNRGNLPDEQYF.

The J gene is TRBJ2-5, the V gene TRBV5-5, with D possibly matching TRBD2 (7 bases). The germline gives CDR1 SGHKS, CDR2 YYEKEE (reference sequence). V was trimmed by 5 bases and J by 2 bases, leaving 22 bases between them. This CDR3 spans 17 amino acids. The CDR3 DNA reads TGTGCCAGCAGTCTCATGGGGGGGCGGACTAGACAAGAGACCCAGTACTTC. Protein: CASSLMGGRTRQETQYF.

The genes are TRBV3-1 (or the pseudogene TRBV3-2) and TRBJ1-2, with TRBD1 as a possible D gene (6 bases). CDR1 and CDR2 (germline): LGHDT, YNNKEL (reference sequence). Trimming shortened V by 1 base and J by 8 bases, and 11 bases separated the two germline ends. The CDR3 consists of 13 residues. The CDR3 DNA is TGTGCCAGCAGCCAAGGATCAAGGGGGGGCTACACCTTC. Its translation: CASSQGSRGGYTF.

In its sample, this clone was seen a few times. This CDR3 is CAWRRPGEKLFF. The CDR3 DNA sequence: TGTGCCTGGAGACGCCCAGGTGAAAAACTGTTTTTT. The V and J genes are TRBV30 and TRBJ1-4; D unclear. CDR3 length equals 12 residues. Germline CDR1 and CDR2: GTSNPN and SVGIG (reference sequence). Trimming stripped 3 bases from V and 7 bases from J, with 9 bases between.

V and J are TRBV7-8 and TRBJ2-3; D possibly corresponds to TRBD2 (6 bases). Trimming left V 1 base short and J 2 bases short, with 10 bases between. Looked up from germline, CDR1 is SGHVS and CDR2 is FQNEAQ. CDR3 length equals 15 residues. CDR3 loop: CASSLVRDFTDTQYF. The CDR3 DNA reads TGTGCCAGCAGCTTAGTGCGGGACTTCACAGATACGCAGTATTTT.

This clone has only one observation. The rearrangement uses TRBV18 and TRBJ1-2, with TRBD1 identical over 7 bases. V was clipped by 5 bases and J by 7 bases; unmatched bases: 7. Germline V gene lookup returns CDR1 KGHSH and CDR2 LQKENI. This CDR3 has 13 residues. CDR3 amino acids: CASSRQGSGGYTF. The CDR3 nucleotides are TGTGCCAGCTCAAGACAGGGTTCGGGTGGCTACACCTTC.

The gene calls are TRBV6-5 and TRBJ2-5; 11 bases map to TRBD1. This CDR3 contains 13 residues. The germline CDR1 and CDR2 sequences are MNHEY and SVGAGI. J was trimmed by 5 bases and V by 9 bases; bases with no gene match: 5. CDR3 region: CASTRDRGETQYF. The CDR3 bases are TGTGCCAGTACCCGGGACAGGGGGGAGACCCAGTACTTC.

This clone occurred once. V and J are TRBV7-3 and TRBJ2-7; tentative D call: TRBD1 (5 bases). There are 13 residues in the CDR3. CDR1 is SGHTA, CDR2 FQGTGA, per germline. V lost 6 bases and J lost 3, with 12 bases in between. CDR3 protein: CASSRSRDYEQYF. The CDR3 region has the DNA TGTGCCAGCAGTAGAAGCAGGGACTACGAGCAGTACTTC.

CDR3: CASSQDVRRNTEAFF. Here the CDR3 DNA reads TGTGCCAGCAGCCAAGATGTTAGGAGAAACACTGAAGCTTTCTTT. J is TRBJ1-1 and V is TRBV3-1 (or the pseudogene TRBV3-2); D gene unclear. The CDR3 loop spans 15 amino acids. The V and J ends lost 0 bases and 2 bases respectively, with 10 bases between them. CDR1 is LGHDT, CDR2 YNNKEL, per germline (reference sequence).

This chain joins TRBV5-5 and TRBJ1-1, with 9 bases fitting TRBD1. The V segment lost 3 bases and the J segment 5 bases; nucleotides outside the gene matches: 5. This CDR3 spans 14 amino acids. In germline, CDR1 is SGHKS, CDR2 YYEKEE (reference sequence). CDR3 DNA sequence: TGTGCCAGCAGCTCACAGGGGGCAGGGACTGAAGCTTTCTTT. It is translated as CASSSQGAGTEAFF.

The genes are TRBV29-1 and TRBJ2-7, with 8 bases fitting TRBD1. Germline values: CDR1 SQVTM, CDR2 ANQGSEA. There are 12 residues in the CDR3. The V segment lost 7 bases and the J segment 4 bases; nucleotides outside the gene matches: 6. This chain's CDR3 is CSAVQGGYEQYF. CDR3 in DNA: TGCAGCGCTGTACAGGGGGGATACGAGCAGTACTTC.

The chain is built from TRBV7-2 and TRBJ1-1; TRBD1 aligns across 7 bases. V lost 5 bases, J lost 5 bases, and 8 bases stayed unmatched. The germline CDR1 and CDR2 sequences are SGHTA and FQGNSA. This CDR3 has 14 residues. CDR3 loop: CASSMITGVTEAFF. CDR3 DNA: TGTGCCAGCAGCATGATAACAGGGGTGACTGAAGCTTTCTTT. Full variable domain (missing parts from reference TRBV7-2 and TRBJ1-1): GAGVSQSPSNKVTEKGKDVELRCDPISGHTALYWYRQSLGQGLEFLIYFQGNSAPDKSGLPSDRFSAERTGGSVSTLTIQRTQQEDSAVYLCASSMITGVTEAFFGQGTRLTVV.

The chain uses TRBV7-7 and TRBJ2-1; a possible D gene is TRBD2 (6 bases). The germline gives CDR1 SSHAT, CDR2 FNYEAQ (reference sequence). Trimming took 0 bases from V and 9 from J, leaving 9 bases between them. CDR3 length equals 13 residues. CDR3 in amino acids: CASSLARGGEQFF. Here the CDR3 DNA reads TGTGCCAGCAGCTTAGCGCGGGGAGGTGAGCAGTTCTTC.

Note on this clone: At the DNA level, this CDR3 is encoded by other sequences in the same sample as well. The chain carries TRBV5-1 and TRBJ2-7; 13 bases agree with TRBD2. The CDR3 contains 16 residues. Germline CDR1 reads SGHRS; CDR2 reads YFSETQ. V shed 0 bases and J 1 base; nucleotides not matched to a gene: 1. CDR3 residues: CASSLGGLAGSYEQYF. The DNA of the CDR3 is TGCGCCAGCAGCTTGGGGGGACTAGCGGGATCCTACGAGCAGTACTTC. Variable domain in full (rest from reference TRBV5-1 and TRBJ2-7): KAGVTQTPRYLIKTRGQQVTLSCSPISGHRSVSWYQQTPGQGLQFLFEYFSETQRNKGNFPGRFSGRQFSNSRSEMNVSTLELGDSALYLCASSLGGLAGSYEQYFGPGTRLTVT.

The V call is TRBV9, the J call TRBJ2-1; 8 bases fit TRBD2. Trimming took 0 bases from V and 3 from J; bases not matched to a gene: 5. Germline lookup yields CDR1 SGDLS and CDR2 YYNGEE. The CDR3 extends over 16 amino acids. The CDR3 loop reads CASSVEGGRFYNEQFF. CDR3 sequence (DNA): TGTGCCAGCAGCGTAGAGGGCGGGAGGTTCTACAATGAGCAGTTCTTC.

This chain links TRBV6-6 with TRBJ2-7; possible D gene TRBD2, 5 bases. V was pared by 6 bases and J by 5 bases, with 17 bases between. Germline V gene sequence: CDR1 MNHNY, CDR2 SVGAGI (reference sequence). CDR3 size: 14 residues. The CDR3 region has the DNA TGTGCCAGCAGACCTGAAACTTTCGGGGACGAGCAGTACTTC. Its protein is CASRPETFGDEQYF.

The chain recombines TRBV6-1 with TRBJ2-7; maybe TRBD2 (5 bases). The germline V gene has CDR1 MNHNS and CDR2 SASEGT. This CDR3 spans 15 amino acids. With 2 bases removed from V and 0 bases from J, the gap between germline ends came to 11 bases. This CDR3 is CASSEHKRSSYEQYF. DNA of the CDR3: TGTGCCAGCAGTGAACATAAGCGGAGCTCCTACGAGCAGTACTTC.

The gene calls are TRBV5-1 and TRBJ2-1; 8 bases are a match to TRBD2. V shed 3 bases and J 8 bases; nucleotides not matched to a gene: 16. This CDR3 comprises 17 residues. The V gene's germline CDR1 is SGHRS and CDR2 YFSETQ. The DNA for the CDR3 is TGCGCCAGCAGCTCCTCTTCACCAGGCGGGAGGACGGATGAGCAGTTCTTC. Protein: CASSSSSPGGRTDEQFF.